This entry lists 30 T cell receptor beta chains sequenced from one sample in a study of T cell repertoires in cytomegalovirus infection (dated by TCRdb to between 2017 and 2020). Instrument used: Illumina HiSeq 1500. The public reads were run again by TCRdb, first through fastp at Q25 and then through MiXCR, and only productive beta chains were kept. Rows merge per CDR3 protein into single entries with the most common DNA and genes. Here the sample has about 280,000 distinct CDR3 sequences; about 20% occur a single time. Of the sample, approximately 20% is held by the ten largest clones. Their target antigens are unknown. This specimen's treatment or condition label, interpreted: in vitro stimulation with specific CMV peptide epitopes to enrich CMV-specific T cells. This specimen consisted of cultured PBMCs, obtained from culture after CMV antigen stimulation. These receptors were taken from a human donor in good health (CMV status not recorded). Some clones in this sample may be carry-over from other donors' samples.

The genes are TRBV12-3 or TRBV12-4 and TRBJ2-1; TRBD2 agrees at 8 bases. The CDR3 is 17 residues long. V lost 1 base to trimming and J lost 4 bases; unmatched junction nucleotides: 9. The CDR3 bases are TGTGCCAGCAGTTTAGGGGCTAGCGGGTTTTTATACAATGAGCAGTTCTTC. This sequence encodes CASSLGASGFLYNEQFF.

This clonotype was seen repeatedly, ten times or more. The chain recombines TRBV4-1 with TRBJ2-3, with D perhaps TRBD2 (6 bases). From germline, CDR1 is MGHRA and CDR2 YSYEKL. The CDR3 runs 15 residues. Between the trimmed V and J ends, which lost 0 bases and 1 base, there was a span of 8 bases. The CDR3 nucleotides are TGCGCCAGCAGCCAAGAGCAGCGGGGCACAGATACGCAGTATTTT. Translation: CASSQEQRGTDTQYF.

The CDR3 protein is CASSLYLGGSGTDTQYF. The CDR3 bases are TGTGCCAGCAGCTTATATCTTGGCGGGAGTGGCACAGATACGCAGTATTTT. The V call is TRBV11-2, the J call TRBJ2-3, with 7 bases aligning to TRBD2. The length of the CDR3 is 17 residues. The V gene's germline CDR1 is SGHAT and CDR2 FQNNGV. V dropped 2 bases and J dropped 1; count of bases not matched to a gene: 9.

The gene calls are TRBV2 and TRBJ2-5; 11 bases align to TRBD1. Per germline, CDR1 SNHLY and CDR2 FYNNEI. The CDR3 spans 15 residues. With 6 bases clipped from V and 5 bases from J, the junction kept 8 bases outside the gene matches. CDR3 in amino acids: CASSPGTGGAETQYF. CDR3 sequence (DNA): TGTGCCAGCAGCCCCGGGACAGGGGGTGCGGAGACCCAGTACTTC.

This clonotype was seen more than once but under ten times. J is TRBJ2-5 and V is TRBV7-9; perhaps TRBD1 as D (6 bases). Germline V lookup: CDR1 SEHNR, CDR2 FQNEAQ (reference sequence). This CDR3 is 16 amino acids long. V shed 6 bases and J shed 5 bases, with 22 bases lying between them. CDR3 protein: CASRFLDLRGQETQYF. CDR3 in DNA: TGTGCCAGCAGATTCTTAGATCTCAGGGGCCAGGAGACCCAGTACTTC.

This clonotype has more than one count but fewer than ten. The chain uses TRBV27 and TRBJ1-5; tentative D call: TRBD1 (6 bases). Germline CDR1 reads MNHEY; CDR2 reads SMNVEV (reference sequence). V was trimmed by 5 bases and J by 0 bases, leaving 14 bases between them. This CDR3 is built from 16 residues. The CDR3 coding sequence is TGTGCCAGCAGTGATACGGGACACCCTAGCAATCAGCCCCAGCATTTT. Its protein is CASSDTGHPSNQPQHF.

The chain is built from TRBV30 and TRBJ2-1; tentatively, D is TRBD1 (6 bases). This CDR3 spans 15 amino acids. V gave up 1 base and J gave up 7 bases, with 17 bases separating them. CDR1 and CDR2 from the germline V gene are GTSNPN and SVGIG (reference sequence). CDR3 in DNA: TGTGCCTGGAGTGGGAGCAACAGGGTAGGGAATGAGCAGTTCTTC. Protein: CAWSGSNRVGNEQFF.

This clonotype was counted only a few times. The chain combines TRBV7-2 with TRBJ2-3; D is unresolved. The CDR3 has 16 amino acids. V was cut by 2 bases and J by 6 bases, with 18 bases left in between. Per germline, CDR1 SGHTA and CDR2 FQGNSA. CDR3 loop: CASSLMHADRDDTQYF. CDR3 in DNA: TGTGCCAGCAGCTTAATGCACGCTGATCGCGACGATACGCAGTATTTT.

This CDR3 reads CASSMGRTNTEAFF. The CDR3 region has the DNA TGTGCCAGTAGTATGGGCAGGACGAACACTGAAGCTTTCTTT. The chain is built from TRBV19 and TRBJ1-1, with D uncertain. CDR3 size: 14 residues. V lost 3 bases and J 1 base, leaving 9 bases between the germline ends. Germline-derived CDR1 and CDR2 are LNHDA and SQIVND (reference sequence). Complete variable domain (other parts from reference TRBV19 and TRBJ1-1): DGGITQSPKYLFRKEGQNVTLSCEQNLNHDAMYWYRQDPGQGLRLIYYSQIVNDFQKGDIAEGYSVSREKKESFPLTVTSAQKNPTAFYLCASSMGRTNTEAFFGQGTRLTVV.

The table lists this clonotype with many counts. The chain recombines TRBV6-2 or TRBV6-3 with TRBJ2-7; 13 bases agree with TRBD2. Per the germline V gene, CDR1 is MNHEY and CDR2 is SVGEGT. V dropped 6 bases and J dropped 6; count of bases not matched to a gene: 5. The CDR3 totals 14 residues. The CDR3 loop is CASRWTSGSTEQYF. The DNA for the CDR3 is TGTGCCAGCAGATGGACTAGCGGGAGCACCGAGCAGTACTTC.

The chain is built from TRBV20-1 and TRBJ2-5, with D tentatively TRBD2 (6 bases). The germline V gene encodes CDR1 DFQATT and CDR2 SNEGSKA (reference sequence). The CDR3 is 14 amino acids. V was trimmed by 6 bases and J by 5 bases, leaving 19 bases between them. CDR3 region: CSAHEGTSAETQYF. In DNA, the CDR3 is TGCAGTGCCCACGAGGGGACTTCAGCGGAGACCCAGTACTTC.

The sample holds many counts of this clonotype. The DNA for the CDR3 is TGTGCCAGCTCCCACATGGATGATGCCGGAACCTTC. Protein sequence: CASSHMDDAGTF. The genes are TRBV18 and TRBJ1-2; no clear D. The length of the CDR3 is 12 residues. Germline V gene lookup returns CDR1 KGHSH and CDR2 LQKENI. Between the trimmed V and J ends, which lost 6 bases and 14 bases, there was a span of 19 bases.

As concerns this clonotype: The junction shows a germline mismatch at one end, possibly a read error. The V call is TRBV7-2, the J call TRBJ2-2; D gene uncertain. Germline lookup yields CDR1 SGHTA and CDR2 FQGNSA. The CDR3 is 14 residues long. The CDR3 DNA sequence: TGTGCCAGCAGCTTATCCCAGAACGCCGGGGAGCTGTTTTTT. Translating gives CASSLSQNAGELFF.

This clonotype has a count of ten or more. The CDR3 DNA reads as TGTGCCAGCAGCTTACTTTTGCGGAACACTGAAGCTTTCTTT. This codes for CASSLLLRNTEAFF. The chain is built from TRBV11-2 and TRBJ1-1; D remains unclear. Germline V gene lookup returns CDR1 SGHAT and CDR2 FQNNGV. This CDR3 has 14 amino acids. Between the trimmed V and J ends, which lost 2 bases and 1 base, there was a span of 8 bases. The complete variable domain, with remaining parts taken from reference TRBV11-2 and TRBJ1-1, reads EAGVAQSPRYKIIEKRQSVAFWCNPISGHATLYWYQQILGQGPKLLIQFQNNGVVDDSQLPKDRFSAERLKGVDSTLKIQPAKLEDSAVYLCASSLLLRNTEAFFGQGTRLTVV.

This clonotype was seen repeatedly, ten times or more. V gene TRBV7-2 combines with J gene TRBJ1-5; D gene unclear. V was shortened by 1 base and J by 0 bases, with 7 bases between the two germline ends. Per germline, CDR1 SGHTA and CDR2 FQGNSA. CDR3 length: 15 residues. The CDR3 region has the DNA TGTGCCAGCAGCTTAGGGGGAAATAGCAATCAGCCCCAGCATTTT. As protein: CASSLGGNSNQPQHF. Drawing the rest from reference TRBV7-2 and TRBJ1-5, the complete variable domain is GAGVSQSPSNKVTEKGKDVELRCDPISGHTALYWYRQSLGQGLEFLIYFQGNSAPDKSGLPSDRFSAERTGGSVSTLTIQRTQQEDSAVYLCASSLGGNSNQPQHFGDGTRLSIL.

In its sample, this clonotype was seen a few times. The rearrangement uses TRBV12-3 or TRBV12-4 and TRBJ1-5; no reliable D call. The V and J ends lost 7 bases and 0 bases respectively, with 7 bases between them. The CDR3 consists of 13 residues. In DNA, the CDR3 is TGTGCCAGCAACGACGGTAGCAATCAGCCCCAGCATTTT. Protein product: CASNDGSNQPQHF.

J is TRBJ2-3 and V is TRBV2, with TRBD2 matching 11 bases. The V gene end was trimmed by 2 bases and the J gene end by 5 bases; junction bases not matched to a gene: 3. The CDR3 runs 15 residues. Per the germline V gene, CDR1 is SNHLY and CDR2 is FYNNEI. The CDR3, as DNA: TGTGCCAGCAGTGAACTAGCGGGAGGACAAGATACGCAGTATTTT. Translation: CASSELAGGQDTQYF.

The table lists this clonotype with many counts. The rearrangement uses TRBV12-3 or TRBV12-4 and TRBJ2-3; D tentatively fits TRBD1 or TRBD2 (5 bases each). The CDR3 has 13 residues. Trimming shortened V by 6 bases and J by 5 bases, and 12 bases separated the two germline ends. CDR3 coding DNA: TGTGCCAGCAGCCCCCGGGACCGAGATACGCAGTATTTT. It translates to CASSPRDRDTQYF.

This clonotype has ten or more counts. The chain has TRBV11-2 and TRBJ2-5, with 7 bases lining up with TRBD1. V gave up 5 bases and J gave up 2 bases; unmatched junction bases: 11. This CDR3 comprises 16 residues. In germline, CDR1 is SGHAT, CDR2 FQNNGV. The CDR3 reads CASSRLGQKSQETQYF. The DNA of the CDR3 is TGTGCCAGCAGCCGTTTGGGACAGAAAAGTCAAGAGACCCAGTACTTC.

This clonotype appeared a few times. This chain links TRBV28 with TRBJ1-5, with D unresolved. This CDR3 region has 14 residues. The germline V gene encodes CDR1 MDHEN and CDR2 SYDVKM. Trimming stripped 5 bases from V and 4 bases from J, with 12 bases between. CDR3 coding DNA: TGTGCCAGCAGTCCCCAAACGGCTAATCAGCCCCAGCATTTT. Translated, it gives CASSPQTANQPQHF.

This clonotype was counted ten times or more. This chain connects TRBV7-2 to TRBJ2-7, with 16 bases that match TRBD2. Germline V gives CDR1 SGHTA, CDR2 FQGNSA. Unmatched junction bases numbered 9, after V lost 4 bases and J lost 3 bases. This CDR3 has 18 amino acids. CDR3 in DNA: TGTGCCAGCAGCTCGGGACTAGCGGGAGGGCCGGGGGACTACGAGCAGTACTTC. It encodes CASSSGLAGGPGDYEQYF.

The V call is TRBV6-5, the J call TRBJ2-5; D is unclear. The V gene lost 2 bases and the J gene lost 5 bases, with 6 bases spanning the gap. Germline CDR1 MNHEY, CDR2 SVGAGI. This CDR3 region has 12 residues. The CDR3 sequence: CASSYDGETQYF. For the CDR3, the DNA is TGTGCCAGCAGTTACGACGGGGAGACCCAGTACTTC.

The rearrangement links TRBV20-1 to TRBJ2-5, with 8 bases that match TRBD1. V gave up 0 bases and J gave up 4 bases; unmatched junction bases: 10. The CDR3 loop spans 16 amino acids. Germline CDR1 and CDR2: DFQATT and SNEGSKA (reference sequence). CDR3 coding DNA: TGCAGTGCTAGAGAAGCCGTACAGGGGGTTGGAGAGACCCAGTACTTC. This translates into CSAREAVQGVGETQYF.

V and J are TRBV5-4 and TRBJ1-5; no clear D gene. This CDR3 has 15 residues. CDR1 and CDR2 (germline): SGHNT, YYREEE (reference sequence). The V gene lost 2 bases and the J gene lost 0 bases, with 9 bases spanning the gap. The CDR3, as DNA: TGTGCCAGCAGCTTTGACCCTAATAGCAATCAGCCCCAGCATTTT. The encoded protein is CASSFDPNSNQPQHF.

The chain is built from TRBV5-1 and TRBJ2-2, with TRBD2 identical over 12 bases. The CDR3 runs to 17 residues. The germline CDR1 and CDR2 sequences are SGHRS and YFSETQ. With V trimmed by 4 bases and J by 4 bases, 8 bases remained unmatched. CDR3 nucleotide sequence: TGCGCCAGCAGCCGGACTAGCGGGACCGCCGGCACCGGGGAGCTGTTTTTT. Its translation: CASSRTSGTAGTGELFF.

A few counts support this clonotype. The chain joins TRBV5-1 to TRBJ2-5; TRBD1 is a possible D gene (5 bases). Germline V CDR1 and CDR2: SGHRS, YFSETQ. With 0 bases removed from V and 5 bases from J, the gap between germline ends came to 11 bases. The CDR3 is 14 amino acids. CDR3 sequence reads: CASSLVTGLETQYF. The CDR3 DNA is TGCGCCAGCAGCTTGGTTACAGGCCTGGAGACCCAGTACTTC.

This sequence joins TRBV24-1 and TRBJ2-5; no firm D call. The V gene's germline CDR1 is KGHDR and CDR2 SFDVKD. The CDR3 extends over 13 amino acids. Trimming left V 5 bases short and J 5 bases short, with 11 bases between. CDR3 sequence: CATSVPGLETQYF. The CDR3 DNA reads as TGTGCCACCAGTGTTCCTGGGCTTGAGACCCAGTACTTC.

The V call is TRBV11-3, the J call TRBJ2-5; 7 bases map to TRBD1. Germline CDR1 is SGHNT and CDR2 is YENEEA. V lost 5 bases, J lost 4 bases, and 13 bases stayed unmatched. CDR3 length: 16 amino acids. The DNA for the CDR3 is TGTGCCAGCAGCACCCGAACATGGACAGGAGGAGAGACCCAGTACTTC. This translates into CASSTRTWTGGETQYF.

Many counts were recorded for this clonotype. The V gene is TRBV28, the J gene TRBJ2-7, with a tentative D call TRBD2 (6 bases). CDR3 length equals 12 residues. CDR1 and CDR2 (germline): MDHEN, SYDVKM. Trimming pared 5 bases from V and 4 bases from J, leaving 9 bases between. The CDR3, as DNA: TGTGCCAGCAGTAGGGCGGGGTACGAGCAGTACTTC. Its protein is CASSRAGYEQYF.

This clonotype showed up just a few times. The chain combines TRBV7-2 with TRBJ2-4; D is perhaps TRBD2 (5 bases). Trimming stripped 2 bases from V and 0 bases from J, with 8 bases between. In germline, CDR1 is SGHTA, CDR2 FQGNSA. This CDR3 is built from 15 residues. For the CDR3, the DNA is TGTGCCAGCAGCTTACCCCGGGAAGCCAAAAACATTCAGTACTTC. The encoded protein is CASSLPREAKNIQYF.